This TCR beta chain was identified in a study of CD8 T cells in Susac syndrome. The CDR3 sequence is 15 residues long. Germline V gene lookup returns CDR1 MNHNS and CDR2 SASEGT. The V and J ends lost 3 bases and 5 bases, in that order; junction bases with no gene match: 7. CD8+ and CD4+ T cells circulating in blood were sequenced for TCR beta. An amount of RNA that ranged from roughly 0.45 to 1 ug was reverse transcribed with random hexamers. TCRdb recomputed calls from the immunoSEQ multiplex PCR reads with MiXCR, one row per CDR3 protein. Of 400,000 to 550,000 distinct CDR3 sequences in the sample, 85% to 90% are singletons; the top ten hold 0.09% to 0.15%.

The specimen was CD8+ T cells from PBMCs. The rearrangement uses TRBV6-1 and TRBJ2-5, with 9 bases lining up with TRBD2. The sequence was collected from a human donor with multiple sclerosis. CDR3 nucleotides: TGTGCCAGCAGTGATGAGGGACTAGCATTCGAGACCCAGTACTTC. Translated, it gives CASSDEGLAFETQYF.